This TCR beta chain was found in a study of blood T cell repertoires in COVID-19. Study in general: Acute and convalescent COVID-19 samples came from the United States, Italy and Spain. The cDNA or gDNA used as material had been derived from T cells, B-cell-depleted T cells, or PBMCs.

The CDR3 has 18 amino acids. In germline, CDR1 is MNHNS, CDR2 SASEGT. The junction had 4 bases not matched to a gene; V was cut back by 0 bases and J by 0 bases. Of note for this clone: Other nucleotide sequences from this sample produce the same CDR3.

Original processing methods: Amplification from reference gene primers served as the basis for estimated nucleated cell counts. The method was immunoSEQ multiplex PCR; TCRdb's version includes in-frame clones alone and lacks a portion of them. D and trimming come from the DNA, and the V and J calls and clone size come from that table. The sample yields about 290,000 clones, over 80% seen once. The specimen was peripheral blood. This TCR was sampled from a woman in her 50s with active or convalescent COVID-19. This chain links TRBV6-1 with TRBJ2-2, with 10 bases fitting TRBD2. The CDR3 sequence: CASSEALAGGANTGELFF. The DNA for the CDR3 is TGTGCCAGCAGTGAAGCCTTAGCGGGAGGAGCGAACACCGGGGAGCTGTTTTTT.